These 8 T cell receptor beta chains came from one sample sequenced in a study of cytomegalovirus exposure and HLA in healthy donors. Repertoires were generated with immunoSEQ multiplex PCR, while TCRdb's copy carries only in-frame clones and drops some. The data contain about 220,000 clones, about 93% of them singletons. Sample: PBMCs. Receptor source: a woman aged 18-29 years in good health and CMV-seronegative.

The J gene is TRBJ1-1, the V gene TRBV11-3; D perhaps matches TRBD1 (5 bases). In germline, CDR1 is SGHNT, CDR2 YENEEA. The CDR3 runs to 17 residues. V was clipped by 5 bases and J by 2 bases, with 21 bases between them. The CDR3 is CASSPSGGEGPNTEAFF. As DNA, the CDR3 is TGTGCCAGCAGCCCCTCGGGGGGTGAGGGACCAAACACTGAAGCTTTCTTT.

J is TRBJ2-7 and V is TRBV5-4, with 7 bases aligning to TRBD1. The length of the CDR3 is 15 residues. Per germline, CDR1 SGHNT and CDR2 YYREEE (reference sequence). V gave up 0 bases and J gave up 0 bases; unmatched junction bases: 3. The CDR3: CASSLETGSSYEQYF. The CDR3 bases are TGTGCCAGCAGCTTGGAGACAGGGAGCTCCTACGAGCAGTACTTC.

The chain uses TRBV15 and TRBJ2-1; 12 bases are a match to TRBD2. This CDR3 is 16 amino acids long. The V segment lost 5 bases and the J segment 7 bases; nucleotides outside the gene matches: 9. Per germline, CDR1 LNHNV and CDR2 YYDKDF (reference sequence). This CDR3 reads CATSPRLAGGMNEQFF. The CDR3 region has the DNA TGTGCCACCAGCCCCCGGCTAGCGGGAGGGATGAATGAGCAGTTCTTC.

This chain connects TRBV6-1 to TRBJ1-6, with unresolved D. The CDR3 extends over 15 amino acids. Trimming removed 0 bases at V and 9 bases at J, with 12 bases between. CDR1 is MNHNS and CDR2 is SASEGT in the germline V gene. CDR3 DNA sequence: TGTGCCAGCAGTGAAGCTGGACTCAGCTTTTCACCCCTCCACTTT. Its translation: CASSEAGLSFSPLHF.

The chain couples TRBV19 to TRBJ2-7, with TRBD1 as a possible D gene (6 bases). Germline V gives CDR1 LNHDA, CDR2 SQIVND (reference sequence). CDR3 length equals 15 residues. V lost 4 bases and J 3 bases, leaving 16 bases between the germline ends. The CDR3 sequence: CASSNPGQASYEQYF. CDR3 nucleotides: TGTGCCAGTAGTAACCCGGGACAAGCGAGCTACGAGCAGTACTTC.

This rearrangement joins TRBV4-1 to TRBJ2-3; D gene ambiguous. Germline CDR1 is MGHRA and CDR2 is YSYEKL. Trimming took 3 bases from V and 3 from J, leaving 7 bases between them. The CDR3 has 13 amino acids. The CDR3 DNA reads TGCGCCAGCAGCCAGTTTCAGACAGATACGCAGTATTTT. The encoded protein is CASSQFQTDTQYF.

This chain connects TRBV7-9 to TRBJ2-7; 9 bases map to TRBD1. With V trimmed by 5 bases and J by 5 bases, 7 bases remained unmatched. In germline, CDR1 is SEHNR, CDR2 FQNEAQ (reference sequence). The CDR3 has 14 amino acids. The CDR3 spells CASSRRTGVHEQYF. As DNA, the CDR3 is TGTGCCAGCAGCCGCCGGACAGGGGTTCACGAGCAGTACTTC.

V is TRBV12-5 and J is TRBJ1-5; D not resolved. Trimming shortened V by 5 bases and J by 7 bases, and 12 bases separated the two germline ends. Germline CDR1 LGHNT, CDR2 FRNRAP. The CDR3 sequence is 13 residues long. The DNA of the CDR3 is TGTGCTAGTGGTATATGGAGGGTGCAGCCCCAGCATTTT. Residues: CASGIWRVQPQHF. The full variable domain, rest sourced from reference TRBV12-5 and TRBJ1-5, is DARVTQTPRHKVTEMGQEVTMRCQPILGHNTVFWYRQTMMQGLELLAYFRNRAPLDDSGMPKDRFSAEMPDATLATLKIQPSEPRDSAVYFCASGIWRVQPQHFGDGTRLSIL.